What follows is one TCR beta chain and its context. This clonotype was picked up a small number of times. The antigen it binds to is not known. No clone much larger than this one lies a single base away; base qualities are absent. The time point label corresponds to: patch test 1, 2 weeks after DPC sensitization. The treatment or condition label of this sample denotes: therapeutic diphenylcyclopropenone sensitization with weekly scalp DPC. At every patch-test visit, the blood draw took place before the patch test was put on. Patients were eligible if aged 18 to 70, diagnosed with alopecia and judged suitable for DPC therapy, and pregnant patients were excluded. Total RNA was extracted from unfractionated whole blood collected in Tempus Blood RNA tubes. The entry originates in a study of human T cells and chemical hapten exposure (dated by TCRdb to 2020 to 2022). About the investigation overall: For sensitization, 2% DPC in acetone was applied to a roughly 2 cm by roughly 2 cm area of upper inner arm skin. Peripheral blood TCR repertoire changes were tracked in vivo in alopecia patients during primary and secondary sensitization to the hapten diphenylcyclopropenone (DPC). Weekly therapeutic DPC doses were additionally applied to the scalp of patients throughout the roughly 24-week study period. For TCR sequencing, blood came from twenty-nine alopecia patients at anywhere from one to four time points (pre-sensitization, 2, 6 and 24 weeks). The mostly female patient cohort included alopecia areata with under or over 50% scalp involvement, alopecia totalis and alopecia universalis. Libraries were pooled for sequencing, and variation in per-sample TCR yields was attributed mainly to small differences in library volumes within the pool. Patch testing was done on the upper back using Finn chambers containing 0.01% DPC, and results were scored after 6 days according to International Contact Dermatitis Research Group standards. Blood samples were taken from patients before sensitization (week 0) and then at 2, 6 and about 24 weeks after DPC sensitization.

Libraries were built with RACE. Instrument on record: NextSeq 500. Library preparation attached unique molecular identifiers to individual cDNA molecules for quantitative, reproducible TCR counting. Each blood RNA sample was used to sequence both TCR alpha and TCR beta chains. Per the original workflow: The median number of TCRs per sample was over 85,000, ranging from about 20,000 to 700,000. The Decombinator software suite was used to annotate V, J and CDR3 in the TCR reads. To make PS versus PT1 abundance plots, every sample was subsampled to the same number of TCRs (28,000). TCRs were defined as expanded if absent before sensitization and observed at least eight times at the 2-week time point. TCRdb reprocessing: public reads trimmed at Q25 with fastp, clones called with MiXCR, in-frame beta chains kept. Each entry is one CDR3 protein sequence, shown with its most common DNA and genes. TCRdb's processing, not the authors', yielded these V and J calls. Counted in this sample were 75,000 to 100,000 distinct CDR3 sequences; under 12% of them appeared once. The biggest ten clones account for less than 2.5% of the sample.

The CDR3, cysteine through phenylalanine, is 14 amino acids long. Of all the DNA, just the CDR3 is kept, 42 bases in frame from base 1. General findings and caveats noted by the study authors: The number of TCRs above 1 in 1000 frequency did not change with DPC sensitization; there was no evidence of global repertoire structure alterations. Repeated subsampling changed both the strength of the expansion versus patch-test correlation and the threshold at which the correlation became significant. The number of PT1 expanded TCRs positively correlated with patch test score, significant at thresholds 8, 16 and 32 but not 4. Significantly more large CDR3 similarity clusters were formed by expanded TCRs than by pre-sensitization or healthy control sets, consistent with antigen-driven responses. Because every patient had alopecia, a presumed autoimmune disease, the patients' immune response might differ from that of healthy individuals.

This receptor chain uses TRBV21-1 and TRBJ2-7. TRBV21-1 is labeled a pseudogene. This clonotype was obtained from a man aged 35-49 years with alopecia areata. Some clones in this sample may be carry-over from other donors' samples. The input for sequencing was whole blood, taken in connection with sensitization to the hapten diphenylcyclopropenone (DPC). The CDR3 corresponds to CASSKRVRSYEQYF. The nucleotides read TGTGCCAGCAGCAAACGGGTCCGCTCCTACGAGCAGTACTTC.